This T cell receptor beta chain derives from a study of siplizumab effects on memory and regulatory T cells. Overall study results and limits: Researchers could not give a naive or memory phenotype to roughly 75-95% of proliferating CD4+ or CD8+ clones. Apparently more diverse than memory cells, naive T cells also seemed major alloresponse contributors.

The CDR3 spans 17 residues. The germline V gene has CDR1 KGHSH and CDR2 LQKENI. Between the trimmed V and J ends, which lost 6 bases and 2 bases, there was a span of 20 bases. This clone has just one count. Its specificity is unknown. Around 9.1 x 10^4 TCR templates per sample were sequenced. TCRdb's table, derived via immunoSEQ multiplex PCR, lists solely in-frame clones and lacks some. Among 75,000 to 100,000 clones listed, around 94% were seen once. The sample comprised non-Treg CD4+ T cells sorted from blood. The chain links TRBV18 to TRBJ1-5; D not resolved. This TCR came from a human donor in good health. The CDR3 loop is CASSPTLYGEGNQPQHF. The CDR3 DNA sequence: TGTGCCAGCTCCCCGACCCTCTACGGGGAAGGCAATCAGCCCCAGCATTTT.